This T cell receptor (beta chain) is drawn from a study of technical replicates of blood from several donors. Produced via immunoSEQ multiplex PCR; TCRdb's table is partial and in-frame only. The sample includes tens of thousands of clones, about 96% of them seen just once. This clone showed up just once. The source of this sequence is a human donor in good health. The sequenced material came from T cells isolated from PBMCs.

The CDR3 protein is CASGLVLGQTYNEQFF. The CDR3 DNA reads as TGTGCTAGTGGTTTGGTACTGGGACAGACCTACAATGAGCAGTTCTTC. J is TRBJ2-1 and V is TRBV12-5; TRBD1 agrees at 7 bases. The CDR3 consists of 16 residues. The J segment lost 2 bases and the V segment lost 0 bases, leaving 4 bases of the junction unmatched. The germline V gene has CDR1 LGHNT and CDR2 FRNRAP.